This T cell receptor beta chain was obtained from a study of PD-L1 blockade in urothelial cancer. Study information: Males with urothelial cancer arising in the bladder constituted about 85% of the roughly 30 patients. The patients had undergone anywhere from 0 to 3 prior chemotherapy regimens.

Profiling relied on immunoSEQ multiplex PCR, and the TCRdb table lists in-frame clones only, not all of them. This table holds tens of thousands of clones, around 90% found once. This CDR3 has 14 amino acids. In germline, CDR1 is KGHSH, CDR2 LQKENI. V was clipped by 8 bases and J by 0 bases; unmatched bases: 5. Time point noted: pretreatment peripheral blood. It was locally advanced or metastatic urothelial carcinoma that patients had. This specimen was PBMCs, taken around atezolizumab (anti-PD-L1) treatment. The V gene is TRBV18, the J gene TRBJ2-3; 7 positions match TRBD1. The clonotype originates from a man aged 55 to 70 with urothelial cancer. DNA for the CDR3: TGTGCCAGCCACAGGGGTTATAGCACAGATACGCAGTATTTT. It translates to CASHRGYSTDTQYF.